Given below is one TCR beta chain in context. In terms of age and location, participants ranged from roughly 18 to 90 years and lived in fewer than 30 US areas. This entry comes from a study of blood T cell repertoires in COVID-19. Study-wide context: PBMCs, B-cell-depleted T cells, or T cells provided the cDNA or gDNA that made up the material.

The authors' processing: Reference gene primer amplification in the assay estimated nucleated cell counts. Measured with immunoSEQ multiplex PCR; TCRdb has only the in-frame clones, and not every one. V and J calls and clone size are those listed in that table; D and trimming were worked out from the DNA. Among approximately 320,000 clones, roughly 87% were seen once, and the ten largest hold around 9%. The CDR3 extends over 17 amino acids. CDR1 is MDHEN and CDR2 is SYDVKM in the germline V gene. Trimming removed 6 bases from V and 1 base from J, with 21 bases in between. Sequencing input: PBMCs or T cells enriched from blood (not recorded which). The chain is built from TRBV28 and TRBJ1-1; D perhaps matches TRBD1 (5 bases). This sequence was found in a woman between 18 and 30 years old who had recovered from COVID-19. In DNA, the CDR3 is TGTGCCAGCAGCCTGATGGGGGGACGCAATCAGAACACTGAAGCTTTCTTT. Translated: CASSLMGGRNQNTEAFF.